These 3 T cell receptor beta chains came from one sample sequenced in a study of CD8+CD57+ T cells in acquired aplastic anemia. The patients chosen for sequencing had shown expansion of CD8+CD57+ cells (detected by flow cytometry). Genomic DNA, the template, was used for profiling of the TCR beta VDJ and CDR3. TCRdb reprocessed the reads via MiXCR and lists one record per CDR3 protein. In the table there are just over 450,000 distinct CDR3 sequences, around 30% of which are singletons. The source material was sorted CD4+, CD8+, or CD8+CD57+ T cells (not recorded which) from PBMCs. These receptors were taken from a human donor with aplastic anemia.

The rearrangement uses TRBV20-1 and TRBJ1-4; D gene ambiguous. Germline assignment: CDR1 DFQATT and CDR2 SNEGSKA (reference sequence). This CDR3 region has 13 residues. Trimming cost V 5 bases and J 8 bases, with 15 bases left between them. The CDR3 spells CSAPRAAGEKLFF. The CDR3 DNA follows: TGCAGTGCTCCGCGGGCCGCGGGCGAAAAACTGTTTTTT.

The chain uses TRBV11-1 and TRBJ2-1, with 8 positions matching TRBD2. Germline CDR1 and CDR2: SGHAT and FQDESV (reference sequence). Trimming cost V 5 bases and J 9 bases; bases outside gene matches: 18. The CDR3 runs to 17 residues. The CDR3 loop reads CASSDRSGLGIEGEQFF. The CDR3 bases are TGTGCCAGCAGCGACAGATCGGGACTAGGGATAGAGGGTGAGCAGTTCTTC.

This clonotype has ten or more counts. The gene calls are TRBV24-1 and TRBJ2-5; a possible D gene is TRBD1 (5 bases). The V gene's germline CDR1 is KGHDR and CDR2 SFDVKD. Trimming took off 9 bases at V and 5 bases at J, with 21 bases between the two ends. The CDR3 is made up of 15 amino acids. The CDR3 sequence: CATSDKVGGWETQYF. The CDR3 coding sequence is TGTGCCACCTCGGACAAAGTGGGCGGATGGGAGACCCAGTACTTC.